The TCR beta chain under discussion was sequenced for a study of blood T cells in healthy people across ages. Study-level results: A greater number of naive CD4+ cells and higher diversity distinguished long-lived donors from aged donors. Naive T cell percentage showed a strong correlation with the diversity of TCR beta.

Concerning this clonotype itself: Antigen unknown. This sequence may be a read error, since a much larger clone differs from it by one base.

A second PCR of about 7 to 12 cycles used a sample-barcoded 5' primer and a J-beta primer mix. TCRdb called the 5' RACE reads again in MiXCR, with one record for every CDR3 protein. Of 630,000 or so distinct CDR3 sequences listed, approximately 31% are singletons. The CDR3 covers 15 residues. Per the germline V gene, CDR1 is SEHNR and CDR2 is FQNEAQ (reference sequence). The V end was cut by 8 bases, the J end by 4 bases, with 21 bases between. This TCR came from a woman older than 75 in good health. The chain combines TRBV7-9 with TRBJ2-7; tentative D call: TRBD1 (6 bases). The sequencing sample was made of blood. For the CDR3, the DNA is TGTGCCAGCCAAGGGTATGGACAGAGGACATACGAGCAGTACTTC. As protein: CASQGYGQRTYEQYF. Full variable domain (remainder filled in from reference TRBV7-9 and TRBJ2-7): DTGVSQNPRHKITKRGQNVTFRCDPISEHNRLYWYRQTLGQGPEFLTYFQNEAQLEKSRLLSDRFSAERPKGSFSTLEIQRTEQGDSAMYLCASQGYGQRTYEQYFGPGTRLTVT.